The following is a T cell receptor beta chain sequence with its context. Its antigen is currently unknown. Trimming removed 3 bases from V and 4 bases from J, with 9 bases in between. Germline loops: CDR1 WNHNN, CDR2 SYGVQD (reference sequence). The CDR3 has 13 amino acids. This table comes from immunoSEQ multiplex PCR, and its TCRdb copy is limited to in-frame clones, with some not included. The table has around 53,000 clones, about 90% seen once. This entry is derived from a study of OX40 agonist ivuxolimab in advanced cancers. Study-wide background: At roughly 83% male, the cohort had a mean age of 60 years, ranging from about 20 to 80.

The study's findings and limits: On average, CD8+ T cells had more expanded clones than CD4+. Normalized T-cell clonal expansion was also low in some nonresponders.

The sequence was obtained from an adult with an advanced solid tumor such as melanoma, head and neck, liver or kidney cancer. J is TRBJ1-2 and V is TRBV10-1; D gene uncertain. The specimen comprised CD4+ or CD8+ T cells sorted from blood, sampled in a trial of the OX40 agonist ivuxolimab. The CDR3 is CASSEERGYGYTF. As DNA, the CDR3 is TGCGCCAGCAGTGAAGAGAGAGGCTATGGCTACACCTTC.